One sample yielded the 11 T cell receptor beta chains listed below, sequenced in a study of shared clonotypes between healthy human individuals (TCRdb year 2020). Receptor libraries were prepared by the immunoSEQ multiplex PCR assay. TCRdb holds this immuneACCESS table with in-frame rearrangements only. Some clones are missing; in checked studies, unresolved V genes explain under half, and the rest has no known cause. This sample is represented by millions of clones; about 95% of them were singletons. The ten largest clones add up to 0.1% to 0.15% of the sample. Sequencing used naive CD4+ T cells sorted from blood. Read against the paper, the sample's cell subset or site label means: CD45RA+ positively selected. Receptors originate from a man between 18 and 35 years old in good health.

The J gene is TRBJ1-5, the V gene TRBV10-2; the D is unclear. Germline values: CDR1 WSHSY, CDR2 SAAADI. CDR3 length equals 17 residues. Trimming cost V 0 bases and J 0 bases, with 12 bases left between them. CDR3 sequence reads: CASSESRGGGSNQPQHF. The CDR3 DNA reads as TGCGCCAGCAGTGAGTCGCGGGGTGGAGGTAGCAATCAGCCCCAGCATTTT.

The chain employs TRBV30 and TRBJ2-5; a possible D gene is TRBD2 (6 bases). V was clipped by 5 bases and J by 7 bases, with 17 bases between them. The CDR3 runs to 13 residues. Germline CDR1 is GTSNPN and CDR2 is SVGIG (reference sequence). CDR3 sequence: CAWSPDWRGTQYF. DNA of the CDR3: TGTGCCTGGTCGCCGGACTGGAGGGGGACCCAGTACTTC.

This sequence joins TRBV15 and TRBJ2-1; D perhaps matches TRBD2 (5 bases). The germline V and J ends were trimmed by 0 bases and 4 bases, with 13 bases remaining between them. The CDR3 extends over 16 amino acids. CDR1 and CDR2 from the germline V gene are LNHNV and YYDKDF (reference sequence). CDR3 nucleotides: TGTGCCACCAGCAGAGATGCCGGCAGCGGTTACAATGAGCAGTTCTTC. The encoded protein is CATSRDAGSGYNEQFF.

Of note for this clone: Other DNA sequences from this sample encode an identical CDR3 as well. The chain links TRBV6-5 to TRBJ1-1; the D is unclear. Trimming removed 0 bases from V and 2 bases from J, with 4 bases in between. CDR1 and CDR2 (germline): MNHEY, SVGAGI. CDR3 size: 13 residues. The CDR3 sequence is CASSYSVNTEAFF. CDR3 nucleotides: TGTGCCAGCAGTTACTCAGTAAACACTGAAGCTTTCTTT.

The chain has TRBV4-3 and TRBJ1-1, with 9 positions matching TRBD1. The CDR3 sequence is 15 residues long. Germline V gene data show CDR1 as LGHNA and CDR2 as YSLEER. V was pared by 0 bases and J by 10 bases, with 9 bases of the junction left unmatched. The chain's CDR3 is CASSQETGTGFLAFF. In nucleotides, the CDR3 is TGCGCCAGCAGCCAAGAGACCGGGACAGGGTTTTTAGCTTTCTTT.

The gene calls are TRBV2 and TRBJ2-4; no reliable D call. V was clipped by 1 base and J by 0 bases, with 10 bases between them. The germline CDR1 and CDR2 sequences are SNHLY and FYNNEI. CDR3 length: 16 amino acids. CDR3 DNA sequence: TGTGCCAGCAGTGAAGGTCTCTCCCCAGCCAAAAACATTCAGTACTTC. Protein sequence: CASSEGLSPAKNIQYF.

This chain connects TRBV4-3 to TRBJ1-2, with D tentatively TRBD1 (6 bases). The ends were cut back, 0 bases at V and 0 bases at J, with 8 bases in the middle. The germline V gene encodes CDR1 LGHNA and CDR2 YSLEER. The CDR3 spans 15 residues. CDR3 region: CASSQEGGANYGYTF. CDR3 nucleotides: TGCGCCAGCAGCCAAGAAGGGGGAGCTAACTATGGCTACACCTTC.

With respect to this clone: At the DNA level, this CDR3 is encoded by other sequences in the same sample as well. The V call is TRBV5-4, the J call TRBJ2-3; TRBD2 matches at 8 bases. Germline V gives CDR1 SGHNT, CDR2 YYREEE (reference sequence). V lost 4 bases, J lost 1 base, and 2 bases stayed unmatched. CDR3 length equals 14 residues. The CDR3 DNA sequence: TGTGCCAGCAGCCCGGGGGGGGGCACAGATACGCAGTATTTT. Translated, it gives CASSPGGGTDTQYF.

Here the CDR3 DNA reads TGTGCCAGCAGCTTAACCGAGAGCGGGGACTTCTACAATGACTATCGTAGGTTCTTC. The encoded protein is CASSLTESGDFYNDYRRFF. This chain links TRBV7-9 with TRBJ2-1, with TRBD2 matching 7 bases. This CDR3 has 19 residues. Germline V CDR1 and CDR2: SEHNR, FQNEAQ (reference sequence). Trimming at V came to 2 bases and at J to 15 bases, leaving 28 bases not matched to a gene. The full variable domain, completed using reference TRBV7-9 and TRBJ2-1, is DTGVSQNPRHKITKRGQNVTFRCDPISEHNRLYWYRQTLGQGPEFLTYFQNEAQLEKSRLLSDRFSAERPKGSFSTLEIQRTEQGDSAMYLCASSLTESGDFYNDYRRFFGPGTRLTVL.

J is TRBJ2-1 and V is TRBV5-1; 8 nucleotides line up with TRBD1. In germline, CDR1 is SGHRS, CDR2 YFSETQ. V lost 0 bases, J lost 8 bases, and 4 bases stayed unmatched. This CDR3 has 14 amino acids. The CDR3 loop is CASSLVPGQDEQFF. In DNA form, the CDR3 reads TGCGCCAGCAGCTTGGTTCCGGGACAGGATGAGCAGTTCTTC.

The chain recombines TRBV15 with TRBJ2-7, with a tentative D call TRBD2 (5 bases). This CDR3 has 15 amino acids. Per germline, CDR1 LNHNV and CDR2 YYDKDF (reference sequence). Trimming pared 0 bases from V and 4 bases from J, leaving 13 bases between. The CDR3 DNA follows: TGTGCCACCAGCAGAGAGGGAGAACCTTTTTACGAGCAGTACTTC. It encodes CATSREGEPFYEQYF.